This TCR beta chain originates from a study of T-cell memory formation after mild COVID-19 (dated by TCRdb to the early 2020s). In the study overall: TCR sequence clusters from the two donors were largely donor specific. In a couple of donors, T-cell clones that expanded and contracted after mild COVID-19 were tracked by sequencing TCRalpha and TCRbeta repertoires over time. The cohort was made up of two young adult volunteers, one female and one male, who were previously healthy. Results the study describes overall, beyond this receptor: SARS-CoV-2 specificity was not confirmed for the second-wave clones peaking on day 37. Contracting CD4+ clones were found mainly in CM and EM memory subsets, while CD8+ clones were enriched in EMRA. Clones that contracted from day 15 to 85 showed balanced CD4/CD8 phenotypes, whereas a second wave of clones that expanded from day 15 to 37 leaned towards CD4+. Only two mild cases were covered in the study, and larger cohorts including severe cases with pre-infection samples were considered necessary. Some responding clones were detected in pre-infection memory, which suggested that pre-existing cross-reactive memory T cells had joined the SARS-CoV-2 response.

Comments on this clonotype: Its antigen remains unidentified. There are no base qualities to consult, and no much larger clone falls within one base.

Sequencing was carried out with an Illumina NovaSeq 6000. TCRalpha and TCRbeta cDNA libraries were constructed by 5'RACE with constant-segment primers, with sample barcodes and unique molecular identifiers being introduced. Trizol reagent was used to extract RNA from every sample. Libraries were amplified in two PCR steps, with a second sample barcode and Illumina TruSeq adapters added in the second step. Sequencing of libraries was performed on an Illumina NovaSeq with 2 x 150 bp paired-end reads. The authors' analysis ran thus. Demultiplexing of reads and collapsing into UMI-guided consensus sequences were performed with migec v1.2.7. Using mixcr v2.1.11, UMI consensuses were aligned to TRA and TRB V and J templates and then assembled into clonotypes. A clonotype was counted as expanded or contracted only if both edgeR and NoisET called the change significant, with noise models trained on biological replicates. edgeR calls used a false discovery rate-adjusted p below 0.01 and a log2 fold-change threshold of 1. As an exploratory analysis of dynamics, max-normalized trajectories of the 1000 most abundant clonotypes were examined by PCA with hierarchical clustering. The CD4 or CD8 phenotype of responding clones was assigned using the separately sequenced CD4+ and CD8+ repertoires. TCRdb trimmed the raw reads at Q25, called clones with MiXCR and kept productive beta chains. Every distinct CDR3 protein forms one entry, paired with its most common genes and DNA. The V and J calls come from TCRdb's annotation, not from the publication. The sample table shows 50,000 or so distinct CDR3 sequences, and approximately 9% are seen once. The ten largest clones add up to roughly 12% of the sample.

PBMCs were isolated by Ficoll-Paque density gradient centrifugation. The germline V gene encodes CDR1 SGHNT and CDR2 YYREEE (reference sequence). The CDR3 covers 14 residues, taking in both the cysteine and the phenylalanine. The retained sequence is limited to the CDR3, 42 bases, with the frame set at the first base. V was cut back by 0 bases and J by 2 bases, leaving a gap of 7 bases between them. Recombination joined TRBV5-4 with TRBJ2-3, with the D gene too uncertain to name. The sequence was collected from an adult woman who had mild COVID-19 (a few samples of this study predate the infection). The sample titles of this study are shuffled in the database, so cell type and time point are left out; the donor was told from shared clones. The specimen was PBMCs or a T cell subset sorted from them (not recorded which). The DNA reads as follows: TGTGCCAGCAGCTTGGCGGGTCCCACAGATACGCAGTATTTT. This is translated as CASSLAGPTDTQYF.